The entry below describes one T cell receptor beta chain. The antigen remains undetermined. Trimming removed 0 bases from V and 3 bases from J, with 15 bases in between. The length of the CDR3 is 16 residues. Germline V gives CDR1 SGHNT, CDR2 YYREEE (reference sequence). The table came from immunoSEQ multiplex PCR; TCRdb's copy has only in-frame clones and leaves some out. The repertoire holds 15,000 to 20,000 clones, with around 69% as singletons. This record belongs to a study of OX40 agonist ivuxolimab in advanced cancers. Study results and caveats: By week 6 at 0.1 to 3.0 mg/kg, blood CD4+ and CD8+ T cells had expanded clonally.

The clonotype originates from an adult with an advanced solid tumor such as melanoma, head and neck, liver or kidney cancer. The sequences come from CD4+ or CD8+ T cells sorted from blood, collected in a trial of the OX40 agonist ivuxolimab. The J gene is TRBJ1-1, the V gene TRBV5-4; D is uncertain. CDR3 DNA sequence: TGTGCCAGCAGCTTGGCCTCTAAGGGCCTATACACTGAAGCTTTCTTT. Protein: CASSLASKGLYTEAFF.